The rows below give T cell receptor beta chains drawn from one sample of a study of blood T cell repertoires in COVID-19. Sequencing used immunoSEQ multiplex PCR; TCRdb keeps in-frame clones, though not all of them. The sample shows some 98,000 clones, around 82% of them seen only once. The sequenced material came from peripheral blood. The receptor set was obtained from a man in his 70s with active or convalescent COVID-19. The CDR3 runs from the conserved cysteine through the conserved F or W. Each record gives: CDR3 length, clone size, V gene, CDR3 protein. Only some rows state a clone size, as once, few, many or a class for expanded clones.

14 | few | TRBV2 | CASGGRDSNEKLFF
14 | . | TRBV9 | CASSGRVGDGEQFF
15 | . | TRBV14 | CASSPVFGGVGEQFF
14 | . | TRBV7-2 | CASRVWGGAGELFF
13 | . | TRBV7-9 | CATGTGVNSPLHF
13 | once | TRBV30 | CAWRQGALIEQFF
13 | . | TRBV2 | CASTGENTGELFF
14 | few | TRBV10-2 | CASSDYPTNEKLFF
16 | . | TRBV6-5 | CASSYSRGSSYNEQFF
13 | . | TRBV18 | CASSPPSNYGYTF
15 | . | TRBV11-2 | CASSNPTGGAETQYF
15 | . | TRBV7-2 | CASSLRYRDTQPQHF
16 | . | TRBV5-1 | CASRAYRKELNTEAFF
14 | . | TRBV18 | CASSPGTGGAGYTF
15 | . | TRBV5-6 | CASSPGTSGGNEQFF
15 | . | TRBV19 | CASSLAGTKNSEQYF
18 | . | TRBV18 | CASSPVPGQVGANYGYTF
14 | few | TRBV28 | CASSFGDRFYGYTF
18 | . | TRBV6-1 | CASSELSGGASSYNEQFF
14 | . | TRBV25-1 | CASSASGGVGEQFF
13 | . | TRBV12-1 | CARHTGGRQPQHF
13 | . | TRBV10-3 | CAISDSGNYGYTF
14 | . | TRBV6-1 | CASSEWTVTYGYTF
12 | . | TRBV11-3 | CASSSRSNEQFF
17 | . | TRBV4-3 | CASSQGLAGGDPYEQYF
17 | few | TRBV9 | CASSVRGDRNSGNTIYF
14 | . | TRBV11-2 | CASRSLAGGHEQFF
13 | . | TRBV11-2 | CASSPQGSEKLFF
12 | once | TRBV29-1 | CSVLRGDEKLFF
11 | few | TRBV20-1 | CSATSGHEAFF
18 | . | TRBV10-2 | CASSELLAAGGPPDTQYF
15 | . | TRBV7-6 | CASSLDATSVQTQYF
12 | . | TRBV29-1 | CSGTSLGETQYF
15 | . | TRBV27 | CASSLSYRGTGELFF
15 | . | TRBV4-1 | CASSQLAGETYEQYF
18 | . | TRBV11-2 | CASSLDSDTLRVYNEQFF
15 | . | TRBV7-9 | CASSRGLAGYNEQFF
15 | . | TRBV6-5 | CASRLDRGSYNEQFF
15 | few | TRBV5-4 | CASSLGTANTGELFF
15 | once | TRBV30 | CAWSAGNVNTGELFF
13 | . | TRBV5-1 | CASSQETGGTQYF
14 | once | TRBV10-3 | CAISGDRENTEAFF
11 | . | TRBV12-3/TRBV12-4 | CASSLANEQYF
13 | . | TRBV7-6 | CASSHDRGSEAFF
16 | . | TRBV5-1 | CASSLMSSPDTGELFF
14 | . | TRBV5-1 | CASSRQGTFTEAFF
14 | . | TRBV6-5 | CASSLQNSNQPQHF
14 | . | TRBV2 | CASSRGRVADTQYF
13 | few | TRBV6-6 | CASRSGQTYEQYF
15 | . | TRBV11-1 | CASSPLGRGDNEQFF
13 | . | TRBV7-7 | CASSGRGNYGYTF
13 | . | TRBV6-5 | CASSRRTDYEQYF
13 | few | TRBV6-6 | CASSTKGGGALHF
13 | . | TRBV5-6 | CASSRRGRETQYF
11 | . | TRBV10-3 | CATISHNEQFF
12 | . | TRBV7-6 | CASSFSGTEAFF
15 | . | TRBV30 | CAWNPFGTVRNIQYF
13 | few | TRBV6-1 | CASSEARGSAQHF
14 | few | TRBV30 | CAWSSGGRNQPQHF